Each of the 21 T cell receptor beta chains below was sequenced from the same sample in a study of blood T cells in healthy people across ages (dated by TCRdb to 2014 to 2015). Libraries were prepared through 5' RACE. The sequencing machine was an Illumina HiSeq 2500. The second PCR ran for about 6 to 11 cycles and used a J-beta primer mix along with a sample-barcoded 5' primer. TCRdb cleaned the public reads at Q25 with fastp, built clones with MiXCR and kept in-frame beta chains. A single entry per CDR3 protein holds the most common genes and DNA from its merged rows. This sample lists more than 650,000 distinct CDR3 sequences; 20% to 25% were detected once. About 22% of the sample is in the top ten clones. Material: blood. These receptors were obtained from a man between 65 and 85 years old in good health.

This sequence joins TRBV6-6 and TRBJ2-3; 9 positions match TRBD2. This CDR3 has 17 residues. V was pared by 0 bases and J by 2 bases, with 6 bases of the junction left unmatched. Germline V gene lookup returns CDR1 MNHNY and CDR2 SVGAGI (reference sequence). The CDR3 sequence: CASSYSIPSGVTDTQYF. The CDR3 DNA reads as TGTGCCAGCAGTTACTCGATACCTAGCGGGGTCACAGATACGCAGTATTTT.

J is TRBJ2-3 and V is TRBV7-6, with 7 bases lining up with TRBD2. Germline CDR1 SGHVS, CDR2 FNYEAQ. CDR3 length: 15 amino acids. V shed 5 bases, J shed 0 bases, and the junction held 5 bases outside the gene matches. The CDR3 is CASSGSGASTDTQYF. In DNA, the CDR3 is TGTGCCAGCAGCGGCAGCGGGGCCAGCACAGATACGCAGTATTTT.

V usage is TRBV10-3 and J usage is TRBJ2-7; possibly TRBD1 or TRBD2 for D (5 bases each). This CDR3 has 13 amino acids. The germline V gene has CDR1 ENHRY and CDR2 SYGVKD. The V gene lost 6 bases and the J gene lost 3 bases, with 12 bases spanning the gap. CDR3 in DNA: TGTGCCATCAGGCCGGGACGGGGCTACGAGCAGTACGTC. Translation: CAIRPGRGYEQYV.

This clonotype was detected a few times. An end of the junction does not agree with germline; a read error may underlie this. The chain uses TRBV5-1 and TRBJ1-1; 7 bases line up with TRBD1. This CDR3 has 18 amino acids. The germline CDR1 and CDR2 sequences are SGHRS and YFSETQ. The CDR3 is CASTRRGLLEAMNTEAFF. DNA for the CDR3: TGCGCCAGCACGCGAAGGGGGCTTTTAGAGGCTATGAACACTGAAGCCTTCTTT.

The V and J genes are TRBV10-1 and TRBJ2-5; D is ambiguous. CDR1 WNHNN and CDR2 SYGVQD come from the germline V gene (reference sequence). V gave up 0 bases and J gave up 7 bases, with 9 bases separating them. This CDR3 has 13 residues. The CDR3 DNA reads as TGCGCCAGCAGTGAGTCGGGATCATGGACCCAGTACTTC. Amino acid sequence: CASSESGSWTQYF.

On this clonotype: One end of the junction varies from germline; a read error may be responsible. The chain joins TRBV10-3 to TRBJ1-4; D gene ambiguous. Germline V gene data show CDR1 as ENHRY and CDR2 as SYGVKD. CDR3 length: 14 amino acids. The CDR3 nucleotides read TGTGCCATCGGTGAGAGAAAAATGGATGAAAAACTGTTTTTT. As protein: CAIGERKMDEKLFF.

This clonotype was found a few times. The rearrangement joins TRBV28 to TRBJ2-6; D unclear. The CDR3 has 14 residues. Germline lookup yields CDR1 MDHEN and CDR2 SYDVKM. V lost 7 bases and J lost 4, with 11 bases in between. The CDR3 here is CASTSVRGANVLTF. CDR3 nucleotides: TGTGCCAGCACTTCGGTACGGGGGGCCAACGTCCTGACTTTC.

This clonotype was observed a few times. The chain uses TRBV2 and TRBJ2-1, with 11 positions matching TRBD2. The CDR3 sequence is 15 residues long. V gave up 6 bases and J gave up 9 bases; unmatched junction bases: 10. Germline-derived CDR1 and CDR2 are SNHLY and FYNNEI. The CDR3 reads CASRGNSGGAAEQFF. The CDR3 bases are TGTGCCAGCAGAGGCAATAGCGGGGGGGCGGCTGAGCAGTTCTTC. The full variable domain, its missing parts supplied by reference TRBV2 and TRBJ2-1, is EPEVTQTPSHQVTQMGQEVILRCVPISNHLYFYWYRQILGQKVEFLVSFYNNEISEKSEIFDDQFSVERPDGSNFTLKIRSTKLEDSAMYFCASRGNSGGAAEQFFGPGTRLTVL.

The chain uses TRBV28 and TRBJ2-1; 8 nucleotides align to TRBD1. The germline CDR1 and CDR2 sequences are MDHEN and SYDVKM. The CDR3 loop spans 15 amino acids. J lost 1 base, V lost 7 bases, and 6 bases had no gene match. Here the CDR3 DNA reads TGTGCCAGCAACTCAGGGGGCTGGTCCTACAATGAGCAGTTCTTC. Translated, it gives CASNSGGWSYNEQFF.

This clonotype was detected a few times. The chain recombines TRBV4-1 with TRBJ2-5, with TRBD1 matching over 8 bases. Germline V lookup: CDR1 MGHRA, CDR2 YSYEKL. The V gene end was trimmed by 0 bases and the J gene end by 7 bases; junction bases not matched to a gene: 7. This CDR3 contains 15 residues. The CDR3 region has the DNA TGCGCCAGCAGCCAAGATAGCAGGGGGCAGGTGACCCAGTACTTC. Protein: CASSQDSRGQVTQYF.

This clonotype was seen only a few times. The J gene is TRBJ2-4, the V gene TRBV6-6; tentatively, D is TRBD2 (5 bases). This CDR3 comprises 17 residues. Trimming removed 0 bases from V and 0 bases from J, with 12 bases in between. Per the germline V gene, CDR1 is MNHNY and CDR2 is SVGAGI (reference sequence). The CDR3, as DNA: TGTGCCAGCAGTTACTCGATGCGAGCGGAAGCCAAAAACATTCAGTACTTC. This gives the protein CASSYSMRAEAKNIQYF.

V and J are TRBV12-3 or TRBV12-4 and TRBJ1-2; weak D call: TRBD1 (6 bases). Trimming pared 5 bases from V and 1 base from J, leaving 8 bases between. The CDR3 runs to 13 residues. Here the CDR3 reads CASSDRFNYGYTF. CDR3 nucleotides: TGTGCCAGCAGTGACAGGTTTAACTATGGCTACACCTTC.

This chain joins TRBV7-2 and TRBJ2-5; 8 nucleotides align to TRBD2. Unmatched junction bases numbered 6, after V lost 2 bases and J lost 4 bases. This CDR3 is built from 15 residues. Germline assignment: CDR1 SGHTA and CDR2 FQGNSA. The CDR3 here is CASSLKFLAGETQYF. CDR3 nucleotide sequence: TGTGCCAGCAGCTTAAAATTTCTAGCGGGAGAGACCCAGTACTTC.

The chain has TRBV7-6 and TRBJ1-1; possibly TRBD1 for D (5 bases). V was trimmed by 5 bases and J by 2 bases, leaving 15 bases between them. The CDR3 contains 15 residues. The germline CDR1 and CDR2 sequences are SGHVS and FNYEAQ. DNA for the CDR3: TGTGCCAGCAGCATCGGGCAGGGATCCAACACTGAAGCTTTCTTT. It encodes CASSIGQGSNTEAFF.

The chain recombines TRBV7-2 with TRBJ2-1; 12 bases agree with TRBD2. Per the germline V gene, CDR1 is SGHTA and CDR2 is FQGNSA. CDR3 size: 17 residues. V lost 0 bases and J lost 3; bases outside the gene matches: 3. Here the CDR3 reads CASSLARTSGNYNEQFF. The CDR3 bases are TGTGCCAGCAGCTTAGCGAGGACTAGCGGGAACTACAATGAGCAGTTCTTC.

This clonotype was detected only once. The genes are TRBV7-9 and TRBJ1-3; D possibly corresponds to TRBD1 (5 bases). In germline, CDR1 is SEHNR, CDR2 FQNEAQ (reference sequence). Deletions cut 4 bases from V and 0 bases from J, with 13 bases between. The CDR3 extends over 16 amino acids. CDR3 sequence (DNA): TGTGCCAGCAGCTCGACGGACATAAGCTCTGGAAACACCATATATTTT. This gives the protein CASSSTDISSGNTIYF.

This chain joins TRBV3-1 and TRBJ1-5; unclear D gene. Looked up from germline, CDR1 is LGHDT and CDR2 is YNNKEL (reference sequence). This CDR3 is 16 amino acids long. V was trimmed by 0 bases and J by 3 bases, leaving 12 bases between them. The CDR3 spells CASSQDGLGYNQPQHF. As DNA, the CDR3 is TGTGCCAGCAGCCAAGATGGCCTAGGCTACAATCAGCCCCAGCATTTT.

The V call is TRBV25-1, the J call TRBJ2-2; the D gene is possibly TRBD1 (6 bases). Germline V gives CDR1 MGHDK, CDR2 SYGVNS. Trimming cost V 6 bases and J 1 base, with 12 bases left between them. CDR3 length equals 15 residues. The CDR3 DNA reads TGTGCCAGCAGGGAAGGACAGATGAACACCGGGGAGCTGTTTTTT. Translation gives CASREGQMNTGELFF.

This clonotype was observed a few times. This chain links TRBV20-1 with TRBJ1-2; D is unclear. Germline V CDR1 and CDR2: DFQATT, SNEGSKA (reference sequence). The V end was cut by 6 bases, the J end by 0 bases, with 11 bases between. The CDR3 has 13 amino acids. The CDR3 protein is CSAPRDPNYGYTF. The CDR3 bases are TGCAGTGCCCCCCGAGACCCTAACTATGGCTACACCTTC.

The V gene is TRBV7-9, the J gene TRBJ2-4; 10 bases agree with TRBD1. Germline V lookup: CDR1 SEHNR, CDR2 FQNEAQ (reference sequence). Trimming removed 1 base from V and 7 bases from J; junction bases left unmatched: 1. The CDR3 totals 14 residues. CDR3 protein: CASSLEGQGNIQYF. For the CDR3, the DNA is TGTGCCAGCAGCTTAGAGGGACAGGGGAACATTCAGTACTTC. The full variable domain, completed using reference TRBV7-9 and TRBJ2-4, is DTGVSQNPRHKITKRGQNVTFRCDPISEHNRLYWYRQTLGQGPEFLTYFQNEAQLEKSRLLSDRFSAERPKGSFSTLEIQRTEQGDSAMYLCASSLEGQGNIQYFGAGTRLSVL.

A few counts support this clonotype. The gene calls are TRBV12-3 or TRBV12-4 and TRBJ1-5; no definite D call. The CDR3 length is 14 residues. The V end was cut by 6 bases, the J end by 4 bases, with 13 bases between. CDR3 nucleotides: TGTGCCAGCAGCCTCAACTTGGGGAATCAGCCCCAGCATTTT. Translation: CASSLNLGNQPQHF.